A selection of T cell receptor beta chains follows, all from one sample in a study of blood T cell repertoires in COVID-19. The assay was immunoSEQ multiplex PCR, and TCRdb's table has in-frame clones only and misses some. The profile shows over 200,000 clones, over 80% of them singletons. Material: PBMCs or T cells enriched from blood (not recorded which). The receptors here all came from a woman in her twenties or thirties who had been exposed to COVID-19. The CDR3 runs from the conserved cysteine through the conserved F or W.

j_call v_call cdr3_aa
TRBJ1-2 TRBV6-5 CASSYPPRNYGYTF
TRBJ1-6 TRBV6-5 CASSYSSVPNSPLHF
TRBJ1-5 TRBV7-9 CASSAPGQGSSNQPQHF
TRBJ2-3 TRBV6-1 CASSDPLESTDTQYF
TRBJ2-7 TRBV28 CASSLGLYEQYF
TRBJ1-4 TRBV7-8 CASSIRQGRVREKLFF
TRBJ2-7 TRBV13 CASSLRSGGSRLYF
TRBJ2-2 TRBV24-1 CATSTGRPGELFF
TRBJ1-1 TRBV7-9 CASSPVTGDTEAFF
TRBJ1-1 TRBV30 CAYTRVQGREGRTEAFF
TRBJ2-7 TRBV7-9 CASSLGGVGGGTYEQYF
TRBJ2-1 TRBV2 CASSRLAGGSYNEQFF
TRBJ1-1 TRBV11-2 CASSLAGATNTEAFF
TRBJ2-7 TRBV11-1 CASSSSGTSGIEQYF
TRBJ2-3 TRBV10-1 CASSTTGEDTQYF
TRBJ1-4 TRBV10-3 CAISRGTNEKLFF
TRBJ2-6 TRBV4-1 CASSQERGPSGANVLTF
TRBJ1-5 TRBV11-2 CASSLDAGGIRQPQHF
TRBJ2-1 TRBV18 CASSGGENEQFF
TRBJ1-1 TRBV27 CASREGWYRDKGTEAFF
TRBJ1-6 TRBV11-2 CASSSGVRNSPLHF
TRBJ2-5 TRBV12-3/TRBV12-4 CASSSDTQETQYF
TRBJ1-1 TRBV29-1 CSVVSMNTEAFF
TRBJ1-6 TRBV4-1 CASSQEQGAGYNSPLHF
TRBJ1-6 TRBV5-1 CASSGTGNSPLHF
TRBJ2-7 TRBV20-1 CSASPHGTSGYEQYF
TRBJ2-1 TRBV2 CASSRLDYNEQFF
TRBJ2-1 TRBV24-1 CATSDLRFGAGEVSNEQFF
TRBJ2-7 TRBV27 CASKPGQGSYEQYF
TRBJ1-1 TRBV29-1 CSVAPGVGTEAFF
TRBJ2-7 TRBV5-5 CASSLVVAPYEQYF
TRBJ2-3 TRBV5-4 CASSLSGRRSTDTQYF
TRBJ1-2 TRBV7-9 CASRGDSYYGYTF
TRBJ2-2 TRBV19 CASTLQGPPNTGELFF
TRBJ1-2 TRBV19 CASSISTGINYGYTF
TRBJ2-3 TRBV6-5 CASTTGTDTQYF
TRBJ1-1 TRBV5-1 CASSLAAGVNTEAFF
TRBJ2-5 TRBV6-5 CASGNRDGVETQYF
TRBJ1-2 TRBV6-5 CASSPGWGNYGYTF
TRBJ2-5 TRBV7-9 CASSLDPRQETQYF
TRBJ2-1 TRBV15 CATSTKLAGSSYNEQFF
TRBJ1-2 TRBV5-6 CASSWTGGDYGYTF
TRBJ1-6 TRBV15 CATSRVRQGNSPLHF